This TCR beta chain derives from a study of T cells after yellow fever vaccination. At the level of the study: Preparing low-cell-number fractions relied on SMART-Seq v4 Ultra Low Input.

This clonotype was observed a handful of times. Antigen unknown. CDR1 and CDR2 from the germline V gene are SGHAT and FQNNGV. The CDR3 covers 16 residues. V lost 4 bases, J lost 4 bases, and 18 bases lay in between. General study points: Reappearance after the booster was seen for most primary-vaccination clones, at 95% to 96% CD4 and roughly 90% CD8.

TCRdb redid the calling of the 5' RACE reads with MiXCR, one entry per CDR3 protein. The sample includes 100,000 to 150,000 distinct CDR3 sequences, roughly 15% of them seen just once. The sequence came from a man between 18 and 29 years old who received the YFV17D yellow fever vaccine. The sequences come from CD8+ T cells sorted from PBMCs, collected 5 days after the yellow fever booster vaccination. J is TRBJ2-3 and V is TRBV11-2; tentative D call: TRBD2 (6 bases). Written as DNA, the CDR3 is TGTGCCAGCAGCTCGACAGCGTCAGGGAGGCCAGATACGCAGTATTTT. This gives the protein CASSSTASGRPDTQYF.